A single sample gave rise to the 24 T cell receptor beta chains below, sequenced in a study of identifying expanded T cells in peripheral blood. Some clones are missing from TCRdb's copy, which holds only in-frame ones; the method was immunoSEQ multiplex PCR. Of approximately 140,000 clones listed, 70% to 90% are singletons. Sequences were obtained from blood. Receptors were obtained from a person aged 18-70 years in good health.

The chain is built from TRBV4-1 and TRBJ1-2; no definite D call. The CDR3 spans 9 residues. The germline V gene has CDR1 MGHRA and CDR2 YSYEKL. Deletions cut 3 bases from V and 12 bases from J, with 5 bases between. The CDR3 DNA sequence: TGCGCCAGCAGCCACCCTCACACCTTC. It encodes CASSHPHTF.

The chain is built from TRBV28 and TRBJ2-7, with unresolved D. Germline CDR1 and CDR2: MDHEN and SYDVKM. V lost 5 bases and J lost 2, with 13 bases in between. The CDR3 runs 14 residues. Written as DNA, the CDR3 is TGTGCCAGCAGTATCCTAACAACGCCCTACGAGCAGTACTTC. Protein: CASSILTTPYEQYF.

The chain couples TRBV7-2 to TRBJ2-5; D is ambiguous. The CDR3 consists of 15 residues. The germline V gene encodes CDR1 SGHTA and CDR2 FQGNSA. V lost 4 bases, J lost 5 bases, and 17 bases lay in between. CDR3 loop: CASSSSQDKLETQYF. CDR3 nucleotide sequence: TGTGCCAGCAGCTCTTCCCAGGATAAGTTGGAGACCCAGTACTTC.

This clone was detected once. V is TRBV28 and J is TRBJ2-7, with TRBD2 matching 15 bases. Looked up from germline, CDR1 is MDHEN and CDR2 is SYDVKM. The CDR3 contains 16 residues. Trimming took 2 bases from V and 2 from J; bases not matched to a gene: 1. The CDR3 is CASSLGTSGRTYEQYF. CDR3 DNA sequence: TGTGCCAGCAGTTTAGGGACTAGCGGGAGGACCTACGAGCAGTACTTC.

The chain uses TRBV5-8 and TRBJ1-1; TRBD1 might be the D (6 bases). The V end was cut by 5 bases, the J end by 6 bases, with 14 bases between. Per germline, CDR1 SGHTS and CDR2 YDEGEE. The CDR3 contains 13 residues. CDR3 residues: CASRHGRGSEAFF. The CDR3 DNA is TGTGCCAGCAGGCATGGCAGGGGATCTGAAGCTTTCTTT.

This clone was recorded once. The chain links TRBV7-9 to TRBJ2-1; 11 bases agree with TRBD2. Trimming took 1 base from V and 8 from J; bases not matched to a gene: 4. Germline values: CDR1 SEHNR, CDR2 FQNEAQ (reference sequence). This CDR3 is built from 15 residues. The chain's CDR3 is CASSLVLAGGDEQFF. The DNA of the CDR3 is TGTGCCAGCAGCTTAGTTCTAGCGGGAGGTGATGAGCAGTTCTTC.

The table lists this clone with a few counts. This chain links TRBV7-3 with TRBJ2-5, with 9 positions matching TRBD1. The CDR3 has 14 amino acids. The germline V gene encodes CDR1 SGHTA and CDR2 FQGTGA. The junction had 4 bases not matched to a gene; V was cut back by 3 bases and J by 5 bases. DNA of the CDR3: TGTGCCAGCAGCTTTGGGACAGGGAGGGAGACCCAGTACTTC. Its protein is CASSFGTGRETQYF.

The rearrangement uses TRBV5-1 and TRBJ1-1, with no clear D. Trimming pared 3 bases from V and 2 bases from J, leaving 11 bases between. Germline CDR1 SGHRS, CDR2 YFSETQ. This CDR3 contains 14 residues. CDR3 amino acids: CASSSGLSNTEAFF. The CDR3 nucleotides are TGCGCCAGCAGCTCCGGGTTATCCAACACTGAAGCTTTCTTT.

The chain uses TRBV28 and TRBJ2-7, with a weak D call TRBD1 (6 bases). The CDR3 is 15 residues long. CDR1 and CDR2 from the germline V gene are MDHEN and SYDVKM. V lost 8 bases, J lost 2 bases, and 19 bases lay in between. In nucleotides, the CDR3 is TGTGCCAGCCGCGTTGGCCCAGGGGCTACCTACGAGCAGTACTTC. It encodes CASRVGPGATYEQYF.

The genes are TRBV5-6 and TRBJ1-4; 8 bases align to TRBD1. Per germline, CDR1 SGHDT and CDR2 YYEEEE. This CDR3 has 16 amino acids. The V gene end was trimmed by 4 bases and the J gene end by 8 bases; junction bases not matched to a gene: 13. CDR3: CASSQLGQGGREKLFF. For the CDR3, the DNA is TGTGCCAGCAGCCAACTAGGACAGGGCGGTCGGGAAAAACTGTTTTTT.

This chain joins TRBV4-1 and TRBJ2-7; D is unresolved. Trimming stripped 2 bases from V and 4 bases from J, with 9 bases between. CDR3 length: 13 amino acids. Germline CDR1 is MGHRA and CDR2 is YSYEKL. In DNA form, the CDR3 reads TGCGCCAGCAGCCAAAGTCCGGAGTACGAGCAGTACTTC. This gives the protein CASSQSPEYEQYF.

V and J are TRBV7-9 and TRBJ1-3, with 8 positions matching TRBD1. CDR3 length equals 15 residues. Trimming removed 4 bases from V and 6 bases from J; junction bases left unmatched: 8. Germline CDR1 SEHNR, CDR2 FQNEAQ (reference sequence). CDR3 region: CASSSRRTGLNTIYF. CDR3 DNA: TGTGCCAGCAGCTCCAGACGGACAGGGTTAAACACCATATATTTT.

The chain has TRBV13 and TRBJ1-1; D uncertain. Germline V lookup: CDR1 PRHDT, CDR2 FYEKMQ (reference sequence). The ends were cut back, 0 bases at V and 1 base at J, with 3 bases in the middle. The CDR3 contains 13 residues. The CDR3 is CASSLGPNTEAFF. CDR3 DNA: TGTGCCAGCAGCTTAGGGCCGAACACTGAAGCTTTCTTT. Together with reference TRBV13 and TRBJ1-1, the CDR3 gives the full variable domain: AAGVIQSPRHLIKEKRETATLKCYPIPRHDTVYWYQQGPGQDPQFLISFYEKMQSDKGSIPDRFSAQQFSDYHSELNMSSLELGDSALYFCASSLGPNTEAFFGQGTRLTVV.

This chain links TRBV2 with TRBJ2-7; maybe TRBD1 (6 bases). This CDR3 comprises 13 residues. Germline V gives CDR1 SNHLY, CDR2 FYNNEI. V lost 6 bases and J 2 bases, leaving 11 bases between the germline ends. The CDR3 sequence: CASRLEGAYEQYF. CDR3 bases: TGTGCCAGCAGACTCGAGGGGGCCTACGAGCAGTACTTC.

The chain couples TRBV28 to TRBJ1-1, with D possibly TRBD1 on 6 matching bases. V lost 6 bases and J 10 bases, leaving 15 bases between the germline ends. Germline V gives CDR1 MDHEN, CDR2 SYDVKM. There are 12 residues in the CDR3. The chain's CDR3 is CASRPRQVGAFF. The CDR3 bases are TGTGCCAGCAGGCCTAGACAGGTTGGAGCTTTCTTT.

This rearrangement joins TRBV13 to TRBJ1-1; a possible D gene is TRBD1 (6 bases). The V gene lost 4 bases and the J gene lost 3 bases, with 15 bases spanning the gap. CDR1 and CDR2 (germline): PRHDT, FYEKMQ (reference sequence). The CDR3 is made up of 15 amino acids. Written as DNA, the CDR3 is TGTGCCAGCAGCTCCGGACAGAACCCCTACACTGAAGCTTTCTTT. Translating gives CASSSGQNPYTEAFF.

The chain joins TRBV19 to TRBJ1-4, with TRBD1 as a possible D gene (6 bases). V was trimmed by 6 bases and J by 3 bases, leaving 14 bases between them. This CDR3 spans 15 amino acids. Per germline, CDR1 LNHDA and CDR2 SQIVND (reference sequence). The CDR3 spells CASRNPPGANEKLFF. The CDR3 DNA follows: TGTGCCAGTAGAAACCCACCAGGGGCTAATGAAAAACTGTTTTTT.

The chain joins TRBV9 to TRBJ2-5, with TRBD2 matching over 10 bases. The junction had 2 bases not matched to a gene; V was cut back by 7 bases and J by 2 bases. This CDR3 has 13 amino acids. The germline CDR1 and CDR2 sequences are SGDLS and YYNGEE. In DNA, the CDR3 is TGTGCCAGCGGGACTAGCGCGCAAGAGACCCAGTACTTC. The encoded protein is CASGTSAQETQYF.

The chain joins TRBV5-8 to TRBJ1-4; D gene unclear. The CDR3 is 18 amino acids. Germline CDR1 is SGHTS and CDR2 is YDEGEE. Trimming took off 0 bases at V and 0 bases at J, with 15 bases between the two ends. The CDR3 DNA is TGTGCCAGCAGCTTGGGTCGGTCGCGGTACTCAACTAATGAAAAACTGTTTTTT. Amino acid sequence: CASSLGRSRYSTNEKLFF. Variable domain in full (rest from reference TRBV5-8 and TRBJ1-4): EAGVTQSPTHLIKTRGQQATLRCSPISGHTSVYWYQQALGLGLQFLLWYDEGEERNRGNFPPRFSGRQFPNYSSELNVNALELEDSALYLCASSLGRSRYSTNEKLFFGSGTQLSVL.

In this sample, this clone turned up once. V gene TRBV19 combines with J gene TRBJ1-2; D unresolved. V lost 2 bases to trimming and J lost 4 bases, with 8 bases between them. The CDR3 totals 13 residues. Germline-derived CDR1 and CDR2 are LNHDA and SQIVND (reference sequence). The CDR3 loop reads CASSITHFYGYTF. In nucleotides, the CDR3 is TGTGCCAGTAGTATAACCCACTTCTATGGCTACACCTTC.

This chain joins TRBV18 and TRBJ2-3; D remains ambiguous. Germline V lookup: CDR1 KGHSH, CDR2 LQKENI. The CDR3 contains 14 residues. V dropped 0 bases and J dropped 0 bases, with 4 bases sitting between them. CDR3 sequence (DNA): TGTGCCAGCTCACCACCCACCAGCACAGATACGCAGTATTTT. It yields the protein CASSPPTSTDTQYF.

The rearrangement uses TRBV30 and TRBJ2-5; D ambiguous. CDR3 length equals 13 residues. With 0 bases removed from V and 4 bases from J, the gap between germline ends came to 9 bases. Germline CDR1 GTSNPN, CDR2 SVGIG (reference sequence). The CDR3 nucleotides read TGTGCCTGGAGTGTACAAACGCGAGAGACCCAGTACTTC. Translating gives CAWSVQTRETQYF.

The chain recombines TRBV18 with TRBJ2-7; D ambiguous. The length of the CDR3 is 14 residues. Germline CDR1 and CDR2: KGHSH and LQKENI. Between the trimmed V and J ends, which lost 1 base and 2 bases, there was a span of 9 bases. The CDR3 loop is CASSPRDGTYEQYF. The CDR3 region has the DNA TGTGCCAGCTCACCACGTGACGGAACCTACGAGCAGTACTTC.

V and J are TRBV5-1 and TRBJ2-5, with 11 bases identical to TRBD1. The CDR3 totals 16 residues. The germline V gene has CDR1 SGHRS and CDR2 YFSETQ. Germline trimming cut 4 bases from V and 8 bases from J; bases unmatched to any gene: 13. The DNA for the CDR3 is TGCGCCAGCAGCATGGACAGGGGGCGACCAGGGCTAACCCAGTACTTC. This gives the protein CASSMDRGRPGLTQYF. Filled out from reference TRBV5-1 and TRBJ2-5, the complete variable domain reads KAGVTQTPRYLIKTRGQQVTLSCSPISGHRSVSWYQQTPGQGLQFLFEYFSETQRNKGNFPGRFSGRQFSNSRSEMNVSTLELGDSALYLCASSMDRGRPGLTQYFGPGTRLLVL.